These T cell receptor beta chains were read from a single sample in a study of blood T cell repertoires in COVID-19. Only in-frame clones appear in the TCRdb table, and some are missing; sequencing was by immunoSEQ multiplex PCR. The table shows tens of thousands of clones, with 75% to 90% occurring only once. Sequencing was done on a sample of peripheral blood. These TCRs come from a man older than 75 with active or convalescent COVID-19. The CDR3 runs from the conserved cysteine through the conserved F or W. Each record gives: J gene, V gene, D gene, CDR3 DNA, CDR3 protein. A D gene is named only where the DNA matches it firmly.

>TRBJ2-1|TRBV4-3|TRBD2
TGCGCCAGCAGCCAAGGACTCAGACTAGCGGGAGGGCAGGGTGAGCAGTTCTTC
CASSQGLRLAGGQGEQFF
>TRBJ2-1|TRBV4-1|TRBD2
TGCGCCAGCAGCCAAGACCCGGGGGGGAGAGGTGAGCAGTTCTTC
CASSQDPGGRGEQFF
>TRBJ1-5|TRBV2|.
TGTGCCAGCAGTGATACAGAGATCGGCAATCAGCCCCAGCATTTT
CASSDTEIGNQPQHF
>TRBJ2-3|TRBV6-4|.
TGTGCCAGCAGCCCCACCGGACTCCCCACAGATACGCAGTATTTT
CASSPTGLPTDTQYF
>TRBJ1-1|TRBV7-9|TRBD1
TGTGCCAGCAGCTTGCGGGACAGGGGACAGGCTTTCTTT
CASSLRDRGQAFF
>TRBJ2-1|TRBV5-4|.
TGTGCCAGCAACCTCGGGGGAAGCTCCTACAATGAGCAGTTCTTC
CASNLGGSSYNEQFF
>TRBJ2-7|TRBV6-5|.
TGTGCCAGCAGTCGGGCCTACGAGCAGTACTTC
CASSRAYEQYF
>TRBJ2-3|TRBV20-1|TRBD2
TGCAGTGCTAGTCTAGCGGTGATCACAGATACGCAGTATTTT
CSASLAVITDTQYF
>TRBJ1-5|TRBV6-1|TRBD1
TGTGCCAGCAGTGACAGGGGGAATCAGCCCCAGCATTTT
CASSDRGNQPQHF
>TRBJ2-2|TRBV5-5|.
TGTGCCACCCATCCAGATGGCACCGGGGAGCTGTTTTTT
CATHPDGTGELFF
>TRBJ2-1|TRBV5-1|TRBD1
TGCGCCAGCAGCTTGGGGGACAGTTACTACAATGAGCAGTTCTTC
CASSLGDSYYNEQFF
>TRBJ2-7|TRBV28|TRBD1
TGTGCCAGTGGTGCAGGGGGCGGCTTTCCCCACGAGCAGTACTTC
CASGAGGGFPHEQYF
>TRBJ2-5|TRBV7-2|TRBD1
TGTGCCAGCAGCCAAAGGACAGGGCGGAGGGAGACCCAGTACTTC
CASSQRTGRRETQYF
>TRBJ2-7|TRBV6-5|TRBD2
TGTGCCAGCAGGACCGGGACTAGCGGCTACGAGCAGTACTTC
CASRTGTSGYEQYF
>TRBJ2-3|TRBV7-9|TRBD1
TGTGCCAGCAGCTTAGGAGGGGGCGGCACAGATACGCAGTATTTT
CASSLGGGGTDTQYF
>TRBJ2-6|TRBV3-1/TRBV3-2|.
TGTGCCAGCAGCCTAGGGGCTACTGGGGCCAACGTCCTGACTTTC
CASSLGATGANVLTF
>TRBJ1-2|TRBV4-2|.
TGTGCCAGCAGCCAAGATCAAGGGGAGGGTTGGCACTATGGCTACACCTTC
CASSQDQGEGWHYGYTF
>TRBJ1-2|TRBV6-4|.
TGTGCCAGCAGTGACTCGAATAGAGCCCCCTATGGCTACACCTTC
CASSDSNRAPYGYTF